Shown below are 5 T cell receptor beta chains from a single sample sequenced in a study of cytomegalovirus exposure and HLA in healthy donors. The study ran its PCR with 60 Vbeta and 13 Jbeta primers. Data came from immunoSEQ multiplex PCR; TCRdb stores just in-frame clones and leaves some out. The sample includes fewer than 200,000 clones, 60% to 80% of them seen just once. What was sequenced was PBMCs. The receptors here all came from a man between 18 and 29 years old in good health and CMV-seropositive.

The chain links TRBV7-9 to TRBJ2-7, with a possible D match to TRBD1 (6 bases). CDR1 and CDR2 (germline): SEHNR, FQNEAQ (reference sequence). The CDR3 sequence is 17 residues long. V lost 4 bases, J lost 1 base, and 20 bases lay in between. CDR3 protein: CASSSKRTALNSYEQYF. Written as DNA, the CDR3 is TGTGCCAGCAGCTCTAAAAGGACAGCCCTAAATTCCTACGAGCAGTACTTC.

This rearrangement joins TRBV27 to TRBJ2-7; TRBD1 agrees at 8 bases. The V segment lost 2 bases and the J segment 5 bases; nucleotides outside the gene matches: 8. The CDR3 totals 15 residues. CDR1 and CDR2 from the germline V gene are MNHEY and SMNVEV (reference sequence). The CDR3 loop is CASSLLGQGSDEQYF. The CDR3 DNA is TGTGCCAGCAGTTTACTAGGACAGGGTAGCGACGAGCAGTACTTC.

The chain couples TRBV6-5 to TRBJ1-3; D not resolved. The germline V gene encodes CDR1 MNHEY and CDR2 SVGAGI. V dropped 2 bases and J dropped 2 bases, with 13 bases sitting between them. CDR3 length equals 16 residues. CDR3 sequence reads: CASSYLRGTTGNTIYF. The CDR3 DNA reads TGTGCCAGCAGTTACCTGAGAGGAACTACTGGAAACACCATATATTTT.

There are a few counts of this clone. The rearrangement uses TRBV18 and TRBJ2-2; D is undetermined. The CDR3 runs 15 residues. Trimming removed 5 bases at V and 0 bases at J, with 10 bases between. The germline CDR1 and CDR2 sequences are KGHSH and LQKENI. In DNA, the CDR3 is TGTGCCAGCTCAGAGCCGGGTCCGAACACCGGGGAGCTGTTTTTT. This encodes CASSEPGPNTGELFF.

The V gene is TRBV7-8, the J gene TRBJ2-7, with 8 bases that match TRBD2. The CDR3 sequence is 15 residues long. V shed 5 bases, J shed 0 bases, and the junction held 6 bases outside the gene matches. The germline V gene has CDR1 SGHVS and CDR2 FQNEAQ. The CDR3 region is CASSRSGGFSYEQYF. CDR3 nucleotide sequence: TGTGCCAGCAGCCGAAGCGGGGGATTCTCCTACGAGCAGTACTTC. The variable domain in full, with the rest retrieved from reference TRBV7-8 and TRBJ2-7, is GAGVSQSPRYKVAKRGQDVALRCDPISGHVSLFWYQQALGQGPEFLTYFQNEAQLDKSGLPSDRFFAERPEGSVSTLKIQRTQQEDSAVYLCASSRSGGFSYEQYFGPGTRLTVT.